The clone carrying this TCR beta chain was seen a few times. The antigen is unknown. This specimen belongs to a study of identical twins. The germline V gene has CDR1 MNHNS and CDR2 SASEGT. V dropped 6 bases and J dropped 8 bases, with 16 bases sitting between them. This CDR3 has 14 amino acids. TCRdb independently ran MiXCR on the 5' RACE reads; one entry per CDR3 protein. The repertoire holds hundreds of thousands of distinct CDR3 sequences, with around 8% as singletons. Healthy Caucasians made up all donors. Findings and caveats of the study: Not following the same donors, the study drew its conclusions from cross-sectional statistical analysis. Out-of-frame beta sequences exhibited a weaker degree of excess twin sharing.

This same sample was also part of a study on yellow fever vaccine responses in identical twins. That paper adds: Reports say the vaccine T cell response in twins looked partly convergent and partly personalized.

The sample taken for sequencing was memory (CD45RO+) T cells sorted from blood. The gene calls are TRBV6-1 and TRBJ1-4, with D possibly TRBD1 on 6 matching bases. The clonotype was recovered from a young woman in good health. The CDR3 loop is CASRGGGTGEKLFF. The CDR3 DNA follows: TGTGCCAGCAGGGGGGGCGGAACCGGAGAAAAACTGTTTTTT.